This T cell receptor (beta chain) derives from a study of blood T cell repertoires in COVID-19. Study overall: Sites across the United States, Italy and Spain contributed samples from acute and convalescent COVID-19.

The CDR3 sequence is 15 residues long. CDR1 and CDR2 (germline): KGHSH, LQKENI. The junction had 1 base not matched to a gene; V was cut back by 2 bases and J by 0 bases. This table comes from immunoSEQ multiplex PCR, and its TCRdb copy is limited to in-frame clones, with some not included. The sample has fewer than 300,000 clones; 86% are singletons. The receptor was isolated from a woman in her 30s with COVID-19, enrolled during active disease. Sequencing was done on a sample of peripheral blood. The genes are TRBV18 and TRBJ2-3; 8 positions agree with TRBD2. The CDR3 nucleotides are TGTGCCAGCTCACCAGGCGGGGGGAGCACAGATACGCAGTATTTT. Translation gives CASSPGGGSTDTQYF.